These 28 T cell receptor beta chains share one sample of origin, sequenced in a study of blood T cells in healthy people across ages. A second PCR, run for roughly 7 to 12 cycles, used a sample-barcoded 5' primer plus a J-beta primer mix. In TCRdb, the 5' RACE reads were re-called with MiXCR into one record per CDR3 protein. This sample yields around 670,000 distinct CDR3 sequences, of which under 30% are seen a single time; 15% to 17% belongs to the top ten. Sequencing was done on a sample of blood. Source of these receptors: a woman aged 80 or over in good health.

There are a few counts of this clonotype. In DNA form, the CDR3 reads TGTGCCTGGAGTGTGACCGAGCGGCACGAGCAGTACTTC. Protein sequence: CAWSVTERHEQYF. The rearrangement joins TRBV30 to TRBJ2-7; the D gene is possibly TRBD2 (5 bases). V was pared by 0 bases and J by 5 bases, with 11 bases between. The CDR3 runs 13 residues. Germline CDR1 and CDR2: GTSNPN and SVGIG (reference sequence).

This clonotype was found a few times. The chain couples TRBV6-1 to TRBJ1-1; a possible D gene is TRBD1 (6 bases). This CDR3 spans 13 amino acids. Germline V gene lookup returns CDR1 MNHNS and CDR2 SASEGT. The ends were cut back, 4 bases at V and 3 bases at J, with 9 bases in the middle. CDR3 in amino acids: CASSGYRDTEAFF. Here the CDR3 DNA reads TGTGCCAGCAGTGGGTACAGGGACACTGAAGCTTTCTTT.

This clonotype was counted only a few times. This may arise from a read error, as a much more abundant clone is one base away. The rearrangement uses TRBV6-1 and TRBJ2-7; 11 positions match TRBD2. Germline V gene data show CDR1 as MNHNS and CDR2 as SASEGT. This CDR3 spans 15 amino acids. After removal of 4 bases from V and 4 bases from J, the junction contained 6 bases not matched to a gene. CDR3 protein: CASSAGLAGGYEQYF. DNA of the CDR3: TGTGCCAGCAGTGCCGGACTAGCGGGCGGTTACGAGCAGTACTTC.

This clonotype came up a few times. The chain combines TRBV6-1 with TRBJ1-5, with 9 bases that match TRBD1. J was trimmed by 5 bases and V by 8 bases; bases with no gene match: 7. Germline V gene lookup returns CDR1 MNHNS and CDR2 SASEGT. The CDR3 totals 14 residues. CDR3 amino acids: CASFKGQGYQPQHF. CDR3 DNA: TGTGCCAGCTTTAAAGGACAGGGGTATCAGCCCCAGCATTTT.

This clonotype was counted many times. This chain links TRBV5-1 with TRBJ2-7; 9 bases are a match to TRBD1. CDR1 and CDR2 from the germline V gene are SGHRS and YFSETQ. With V trimmed by 0 bases and J by 3 bases, 4 bases remained unmatched. The CDR3 runs 15 residues. The CDR3 sequence: CASSLEQGAVYEQYF. The CDR3 DNA follows: TGCGCCAGCAGCTTGGAACAGGGGGCGGTCTACGAGCAGTACTTC. Looking up the rest from reference TRBV5-1 and TRBJ2-7 gives the full variable domain: KAGVTQTPRYLIKTRGQQVTLSCSPISGHRSVSWYQQTPGQGLQFLFEYFSETQRNKGNFPGRFSGRQFSNSRSEMNVSTLELGDSALYLCASSLEQGAVYEQYFGPGTRLTVT.

The V and J genes are TRBV28 and TRBJ2-3; TRBD2 matches at 8 bases. The ends lost 4 bases at V and 2 bases at J; junction bases unmatched: 5. Germline CDR1 reads MDHEN; CDR2 reads SYDVKM. The CDR3 loop spans 15 amino acids. The DNA for the CDR3 is TGTGCCAGCAGTTACACTAGCGGTAACACAGATACGCAGTATTTT. It is translated as CASSYTSGNTDTQYF.

This clonotype has a count of ten or more. A much larger clone lies one base from this, so it may be a read error. This chain uses TRBV6-5 with TRBJ2-5; maybe TRBD2 (7 bases). The CDR3 length is 14 residues. The V end lost 6 bases, the J end lost 11 bases, and 22 bases lay between the germline ends. Germline-derived CDR1 and CDR2 are MNHEY and SVGAGI. CDR3 amino acids: CASSPRRGGNEQYF. The CDR3 bases are TGTGCCAGCAGCCCCAGGAGGGGGGGGAATGAGCAGTACTTC.

Concerning this clonotype: This may be a read error, as it is one base from a much larger clone. V and J are TRBV9 and TRBJ2-5, with D unresolved. The DNA end is more similar to TRBJ2-1, so the J call may be wrong. This CDR3 is 16 amino acids long. Germline V CDR1 and CDR2: SGDLS, YYNGEE. DNA of the CDR3: TGTGCCAGCAGCGTAGGTGACCGATGGTACCAAGAGACCCAGTTCTTC. Amino acids: CASSVGDRWYQETQFF.

This clonotype was recorded many times. The V gene is TRBV29-1, the J gene TRBJ1-4; 9 bases fit TRBD1. With 5 bases clipped from V and 7 bases from J, the junction kept 8 bases outside the gene matches. Germline CDR1 is SQVTM and CDR2 is ANQGSEA. The CDR3 is made up of 14 amino acids. The CDR3 loop is CSVSVGQGAEKLFF. CDR3 in DNA: TGCAGCGTTTCCGTGGGACAGGGTGCTGAAAAACTGTTTTTT.

This clonotype has ten or more counts. The chain has TRBV4-2 and TRBJ2-7; D possibly corresponds to TRBD1 (6 bases). Germline CDR1 reads LGHNA; CDR2 reads YNFKEQ. This CDR3 contains 17 residues. V was trimmed by 3 bases and J by 3 bases, leaving 21 bases between them. The CDR3 loop is CASSHLKTQGYGYEQYF. The DNA for the CDR3 is TGTGCCAGCAGCCATCTAAAGACTCAGGGGTACGGCTACGAGCAGTACTTC.

This clonotype was observed many times. This chain joins TRBV7-9 and TRBJ2-1; 16 bases map to TRBD2. Germline CDR1 SEHNR, CDR2 FQNEAQ (reference sequence). CDR3 size: 16 residues. Unmatched junction bases numbered 4, after V lost 4 bases and J lost 7 bases. This chain's CDR3 is CASSSPGLAGGNEQFF. CDR3 in DNA: TGTGCCAGCAGCTCCCCGGGACTAGCGGGGGGGAATGAGCAGTTCTTC.

This clonotype has just a few counts. A read error may be the cause here, since a much bigger clone is one base away. This chain links TRBV7-3 with TRBJ2-5, with 9 bases identical to TRBD2. This CDR3 contains 16 residues. The germline V gene encodes CDR1 SGHTA and CDR2 FQGTGA. Losses at the gene ends were 1 base for V and 11 bases for J; bases not matched to a gene: 14. The CDR3: CASSLNRAGGHNEQYF. The CDR3 DNA is TGTGCCAGCAGCTTAAATCGAGCGGGGGGACACAATGAGCAGTACTTC.

Comments on this clonotype: Sequence at one end of the junction differs from germline and may be a read error. This rearrangement joins TRBV12-3 or TRBV12-4 to TRBJ1-1; tentative D call: TRBD1 (5 bases). This CDR3 contains 15 residues. Written as DNA, the CDR3 is TGTACCAGCAGTTTTAGGGTGCAGGGTTTCACTGAAGCTTTCTTT. This translates into CTSSFRVQGFTEAFF.

The chain uses TRBV7-2 and TRBJ2-3; TRBD2 matches at 11 bases. V was clipped by 1 base and J by 3 bases; unmatched bases: 6. The CDR3 loop spans 17 amino acids. CDR1 and CDR2 from the germline V gene are SGHTA and FQGNSA. CDR3 DNA: TGTGCCAGCAGCTTAGGACTAGCGGGGAGGAGGACAGATACGCAGTATTTT. This sequence encodes CASSLGLAGRRTDTQYF.

This clonotype was detected many times. The J gene is TRBJ1-6, the V gene TRBV10-2; 9 bases line up with TRBD1. This CDR3 spans 14 amino acids. Looked up from germline, CDR1 is WSHSY and CDR2 is SAAADI. The J segment lost 8 bases and the V segment lost 2 bases, leaving 1 base of the junction unmatched. CDR3 sequence (DNA): TGCGCCAGCAGTGAGAGGACAGGGGATTCACCCCTCCACTTT. It specifies CASSERTGDSPLHF.

V gene TRBV5-1 combines with J gene TRBJ2-4; 8 bases are shared with TRBD2. TRBJ2-7 matches the DNA end more closely, so the J call is doubtful. The CDR3 is 18 residues long. Germline V lookup: CDR1 SGHRS, CDR2 YFSETQ. The chain's CDR3 is CASSLWGMSGSRVYEQYF. Written as DNA, the CDR3 is TGCGCCAGCAGCTTGTGGGGGATGAGCGGGAGTAGAGTCTACGAGCAGTACTTC.

This chain uses TRBV25-1 with TRBJ2-7, with TRBD1 matching over 8 bases. The trim removed 3 bases at V and 1 base at J, leaving 5 bases unmatched. This CDR3 region has 15 residues. CDR1 MGHDK and CDR2 SYGVNS come from the germline V gene. The CDR3 loop reads CASSDWTGTSYEQYF. The CDR3 DNA reads TGTGCCAGCAGTGACTGGACAGGGACTTCCTACGAGCAGTACTTC.

This clonotype was found many times. This could be a read error, since a much larger clone is one nucleotide away. V usage is TRBV20-1 and J usage is TRBJ2-5; D tentatively reads TRBD1 or TRBD2 (6 bases each). Germline CDR1 is DFQATT and CDR2 is SNEGSKA (reference sequence). Trimming took off 0 bases at V and 11 bases at J, with 22 bases between the two ends. The CDR3 sequence is 15 residues long. Here the CDR3 DNA reads TGCAGTGCTAGAGATGTGGGGGGCCCATACAATGAGCAGTACTTC. It codes for CSARDVGGPYNEQYF.

In regard to this clonotype: The CDR3 does not end in the conserved phenylalanine or tryptophan, so this is likely a read error. V is TRBV4-2 and J is TRBJ2-1; 12 positions agree with TRBD2. The J call may be wrong; the DNA end is better matched by TRBJ2-7. This CDR3 region has 16 residues. Germline loops: CDR1 LGHNA, CDR2 YNFKEQ. This chain's CDR3 is CASSQALAGGYNEQYL. CDR3 sequence (DNA): TGTGCCAGTAGCCAAGCTCTAGCGGGGGGGTACAATGAGCAGTACTTA.

This chain uses TRBV7-2 with TRBJ1-1, with 7 bases lining up with TRBD1. The CDR3 totals 14 residues. In germline, CDR1 is SGHTA, CDR2 FQGNSA. Trimming cost V 5 bases and J 7 bases; bases outside gene matches: 10. DNA of the CDR3: TGTGCCAGCAGCGGGATCAGGGGGTGGGGTGAAGCTTTCTTT. Translating gives CASSGIRGWGEAFF.

At least ten counts were recorded for this clonotype. The chain uses TRBV7-2 and TRBJ2-3; the match to TRBD1 covers 7 bases. Germline trimming cut 4 bases from V and 4 bases from J; bases unmatched to any gene: 8. The germline gives CDR1 SGHTA, CDR2 FQGNSA. This CDR3 region has 15 residues. CDR3 DNA: TGTGCCAGCAGCTCTCCGGACAGGCGGGCAGATACGCAGTATTTT. This codes for CASSSPDRRADTQYF.

The sample holds a few counts of this clonotype. A much larger clone lies a single base off, so this may be a read error. The chain uses TRBV6-2 or TRBV6-3 and TRBJ2-7; 7 bases are a match to TRBD1. The CDR3 covers 13 residues. Germline V gives CDR1 MNHEY, CDR2 SVGEGT. V trimming: 6 bases; J trimming: 8 bases; junction bases outside the gene matches: 10. This CDR3 reads CASRMGTAEQQYF. Here the CDR3 DNA reads TGTGCCAGCAGGATGGGGACAGCTGAACAGCAGTACTTC.

With regard to this clonotype: Relative to the germline gene, one junction end is altered; a read error may explain this. This chain connects TRBV7-9 to TRBJ2-3, with 10 bases fitting TRBD2. Germline loops: CDR1 SEHNR, CDR2 FQNEAQ (reference sequence). The CDR3 consists of 16 residues. DNA for the CDR3: TGTACCAGCAGCCTTACTAGCGGGACTAGCACAGATACGCAGTATTTT. Its translation: CTSSLTSGTSTDTQYF.

Remarks on this clonotype: This clone may be a read error of a much larger clone one base away. The rearrangement links TRBV5-1 to TRBJ2-3; D possibly matches TRBD1 or TRBD2 (5 bases each). The CDR3 is 16 amino acids. Germline V gene lookup returns CDR1 SGHRS and CDR2 YFSETQ. CDR3 residues: CASSLAGAARTDTHYF. CDR3 DNA: TGCGCCAGCAGCTTGGCCGGGGCGGCGAGAACAGATACGCATTATTTT.

V usage is TRBV28 and J usage is TRBJ1-5; D uncertain. CDR1 is MDHEN, CDR2 SYDVKM, per germline. This CDR3 has 14 amino acids. Trimming pared 6 bases from V and 2 bases from J, leaving 11 bases between. CDR3 DNA: TGTGCCAGCAGGTTACGGCCACGCAATCAGCCCCAGCATTTT. Translated, it gives CASRLRPRNQPQHF.

Comment on this clonotype: This may arise from a read error, as a much more abundant clone is one base away. This sequence joins TRBV7-2 and TRBJ2-1; 9 bases agree with TRBD1. The V gene end was trimmed by 1 base and the J gene end by 13 bases; junction bases not matched to a gene: 17. Germline CDR1 and CDR2: SGHTA and FQGNSA. The CDR3 spans 17 residues. The CDR3 DNA reads TGTGCCAGCAGCTTAGTGGGGACAGGGACGGGCAAAGAGACCCAGTTCTTC. Amino acid sequence: CASSLVGTGTGKETQFF. The full variable domain, its missing parts supplied by reference TRBV7-2 and TRBJ2-1, is GAGVSQSPSNKVTEKGKDVELRCDPISGHTALYWYRQSLGQGLEFLIYFQGNSAPDKSGLPSDRFSAERTGGSVSTLTIQRTQQEDSAVYLCASSLVGTGTGKETQFFGPGTRLTVL.

This clonotype was counted a few times. It may be a read error: a sequence one base away is much more abundant. The chain carries TRBV10-3 and TRBJ2-5, with D possibly being TRBD1 (6 bases). Looked up from germline, CDR1 is ENHRY and CDR2 is SYGVKD. The CDR3 consists of 13 residues. With 6 bases removed from V and 11 bases from J, the gap between germline ends came to 19 bases. As DNA, the CDR3 is TGTGCCATCAGCTGGACAGAGCGCGATGAGCAGTACTTC. This translates into CAISWTERDEQYF.

Comments on this clonotype: A much larger clone differs by one base, so this may be a read error. The genes are TRBV12-3 or TRBV12-4 and TRBJ2-1; D tentatively fits TRBD1 or TRBD2 (6 bases each). The CDR3 runs to 15 residues. DNA of the CDR3: TGTGCCAGCAGTTTACGGGGGCCCGCTTACAATAAGCAGTTCTTC. Protein product: CASSLRGPAYNKQFF.